Presented here are 32 T cell receptor beta chains from one specimen sequenced in a study of OX40 agonist ivuxolimab in advanced cancers. The assay was immunoSEQ multiplex PCR, and TCRdb's table has in-frame clones only and misses some. Of about 59,000 clones listed, more than 65% were seen once; the top ten hold 0.4% to 0.55%. The sequences come from CD4+ or CD8+ T cells sorted from blood, collected in a trial of the OX40 agonist ivuxolimab. These TCRs come from an adult with an advanced solid tumor such as melanoma, head and neck, liver or kidney cancer.

The rearrangement links TRBV6-4 to TRBJ2-1; D assignment may be TRBD1 or TRBD2 (5 bases each). The CDR3 is 17 residues long. Trimming cost V 0 bases and J 0 bases, with 12 bases left between them. Germline assignment: CDR1 MRHNA and CDR2 SNTAGT. The CDR3 protein is CASSDSGVGSSYNEQFF. DNA of the CDR3: TGTGCCAGCAGTGACTCAGGGGTAGGGAGCTCCTACAATGAGCAGTTCTTC.

V and J are TRBV27 and TRBJ2-5; 9 bases map to TRBD2. CDR1 and CDR2 (germline): MNHEY, SMNVEV (reference sequence). The J segment lost 3 bases and the V segment lost 6 bases, leaving 5 bases of the junction unmatched. This CDR3 contains 14 residues. The CDR3 DNA follows: TGTGCCAGCAGAACCTTAGCGGGAGAAGAGACCCAGTACTTC. Its protein is CASRTLAGEETQYF.

The chain is built from TRBV5-1 and TRBJ2-3; weak D call: TRBD1 (6 bases). This CDR3 spans 15 amino acids. Germline V gene data show CDR1 as SGHRS and CDR2 as YFSETQ. Deletions cut 3 bases from V and 0 bases from J, with 11 bases between. CDR3 loop: CASSWGQSSTDTQYF. In nucleotides, the CDR3 is TGCGCCAGCAGCTGGGGACAATCTAGCACAGATACGCAGTATTTT.

This chain links TRBV2 with TRBJ2-1; D might be TRBD1 (6 bases). V was pared by 8 bases and J by 8 bases, with 16 bases between. The germline CDR1 and CDR2 sequences are SNHLY and FYNNEI. CDR3 size: 13 residues. The CDR3 region is CASVNQGLDEQFF. In DNA, the CDR3 is TGTGCCAGCGTTAATCAGGGGTTGGATGAGCAGTTCTTC.

The rearrangement joins TRBV5-4 to TRBJ2-3, with 7 bases aligning to TRBD2. J lost 0 bases, V lost 4 bases, and 5 bases had no gene match. CDR1 is SGHNT and CDR2 is YYREEE in the germline V gene (reference sequence). This CDR3 is 15 amino acids long. CDR3 region: CASSPGGGSTDTQYF. The CDR3 coding sequence is TGTGCCAGCAGCCCCGGGGGAGGGAGCACAGATACGCAGTATTTT.

This rearrangement joins TRBV29-1 to TRBJ1-1; TRBD1 is a possible D gene (5 bases). CDR3 length: 14 amino acids. Germline V gene sequence: CDR1 SQVTM, CDR2 ANQGSEA. V was trimmed by 6 bases and J by 0 bases, leaving 14 bases between them. In DNA, the CDR3 is TGCAGCGTGACGGTGGCAGGGATGAACACTGAAGCTTTCTTT. Translated: CSVTVAGMNTEAFF.

This clone was picked up a small number of times. The chain is built from TRBV14 and TRBJ2-1, with TRBD2 as a possible D gene (6 bases). The V gene lost 4 bases and the J gene lost 6 bases, with 19 bases spanning the gap. The CDR3 is 16 amino acids. Germline CDR1 and CDR2: SGHDN and FVKESK. The CDR3 here is CASSPAGFGVGNEQFF. The CDR3 DNA is TGTGCCAGCAGCCCCGCGGGGTTTGGTGTTGGCAATGAGCAGTTCTTC.

The chain carries TRBV19 and TRBJ1-1; D perhaps matches TRBD1 (5 bases). Germline V gene sequence: CDR1 LNHDA, CDR2 SQIVND (reference sequence). This CDR3 is built from 13 residues. Trimming took 5 bases from V and 4 from J, leaving 11 bases between them. The CDR3 nucleotides are TGTGCCAGTAGTCAACAGGACGCCACTGAAGCTTTCTTT. Its protein product is CASSQQDATEAFF.

V and J are TRBV14 and TRBJ2-5, with unresolved D. V was cut by 2 bases and J by 4 bases, with 5 bases left in between. Germline CDR1 and CDR2: SGHDN and FVKESK. The CDR3 has 12 amino acids. The CDR3 sequence: CASSQFVETQYF. The CDR3 region has the DNA TGTGCCAGCAGCCAATTTGTAGAGACCCAGTACTTC. The full variable domain, with the rest looked up from reference TRBV14 and TRBJ2-5, is EAGVTQFPSHSVIEKGQTVTLRCDPISGHDNLYWYRRVMGKEIKFLLHFVKESKQDESGMPNNRFLAERTGGTYSTLKVQPAELEDSGVYFCASSQFVETQYFGPGTRLLVL.

The V gene is TRBV5-4, the J gene TRBJ2-7, with TRBD2 matching 7 bases. Germline assignment: CDR1 SGHNT and CDR2 YYREEE (reference sequence). Unmatched junction bases numbered 3, after V lost 0 bases and J lost 3 bases. This CDR3 region has 14 residues. The CDR3 protein is CASSLAGGYYEQYF. CDR3 coding DNA: TGTGCCAGCAGCTTGGCGGGGGGATACTACGAGCAGTACTTC.

V and J are TRBV28 and TRBJ2-5; unclear D gene. The CDR3 spans 16 residues. Trimming took off 6 bases at V and 5 bases at J, with 22 bases between the two ends. Germline CDR1 is MDHEN and CDR2 is SYDVKM. CDR3 amino acids: CASSTGWARRRETQYF. The CDR3 coding sequence is TGTGCCAGCAGCACCGGTTGGGCCCGCCGTAGGGAGACCCAGTACTTC.

The chain carries TRBV11-2 and TRBJ2-7; no clear D gene. The V gene lost 0 bases and the J gene lost 0 bases, with 6 bases spanning the gap. Germline assignment: CDR1 SGHAT and CDR2 FQNNGV. The CDR3 totals 14 residues. CDR3 region: CASSLDQISYEQYF. As DNA, the CDR3 is TGTGCCAGCAGCTTAGATCAGATCTCCTACGAGCAGTACTTC.

The chain joins TRBV7-2 to TRBJ1-3; D is unclear. Deletions cut 5 bases from V and 0 bases from J, with 17 bases between. The CDR3 loop spans 17 amino acids. The germline gives CDR1 SGHTA, CDR2 FQGNSA. CDR3 loop: CASSRREFSGSGNTIYF. The CDR3, as DNA: TGTGCCAGCAGCCGGCGGGAGTTCAGTGGCTCTGGAAACACCATATATTTT.

In nucleotides, the CDR3 is TGTGCCAGCAGCCCCATACCTCGTGATTACTATGGCTACACCTTC. This sequence encodes CASSPIPRDYYGYTF. The chain recombines TRBV5-4 with TRBJ1-2; D ambiguous. The germline CDR1 and CDR2 sequences are SGHNT and YYREEE (reference sequence). Deletions cut 4 bases from V and 3 bases from J, with 16 bases between. This CDR3 is built from 15 residues.

The chain links TRBV6-1 to TRBJ2-7; a possible D gene is TRBD2 (6 bases). This CDR3 spans 15 amino acids. Germline CDR1 MNHNS, CDR2 SASEGT. V was shortened by 0 bases and J by 7 bases, with 16 bases between the two germline ends. The CDR3 DNA sequence: TGTGCCAGCAGTGAAGCGGGGGGAGCCCTTCTGGAGCAGTACTTC. It yields the protein CASSEAGGALLEQYF.

This clone was picked up one time. The rearrangement joins TRBV25-1 to TRBJ2-3; D remains ambiguous. The CDR3 consists of 15 residues. The V gene lost 1 base and the J gene lost 3 bases, with 11 bases spanning the gap. CDR1 MGHDK and CDR2 SYGVNS come from the germline V gene. The CDR3, as DNA: TGTGCCAGCAGTGAATCCCCGGAGAGGACAGATACGCAGTATTTT. It encodes CASSESPERTDTQYF.

V is TRBV7-2 and J is TRBJ2-1; 7 bases are a match to TRBD2. The CDR3 has 14 amino acids. CDR1 is SGHTA, CDR2 FQGNSA, per germline. V was pared by 1 base and J by 9 bases, with 6 bases of the junction left unmatched. The CDR3 nucleotides are TGTGCCAGCAGCTTAGGCGGGAGCTTAAGTGAGCAGTTCTTC. Protein: CASSLGGSLSEQFF.

The chain has TRBV14 and TRBJ1-2, with 10 positions matching TRBD1. This CDR3 comprises 16 residues. J was trimmed by 4 bases and V by 1 base; bases with no gene match: 6. The germline V gene has CDR1 SGHDN and CDR2 FVKESK. The chain's CDR3 is CASSQVDRGRGYGYTF. CDR3 coding DNA: TGTGCCAGCAGCCAAGTAGACAGGGGGCGAGGCTATGGCTACACCTTC. The complete variable domain, with remaining parts taken from reference TRBV14 and TRBJ1-2, reads EAGVTQFPSHSVIEKGQTVTLRCDPISGHDNLYWYRRVMGKEIKFLLHFVKESKQDESGMPNNRFLAERTGGTYSTLKVQPAELEDSGVYFCASSQVDRGRGYGYTFGSGTRLTVV.

V and J are TRBV4-1 and TRBJ2-2; 13 bases agree with TRBD2. The CDR3 spans 17 residues. The germline gives CDR1 MGHRA, CDR2 YSYEKL. After removal of 1 base from V and 5 bases from J, the junction contained 4 bases not matched to a gene. This CDR3 reads CASSQAGLAGNTGELFF. As DNA, the CDR3 is TGCGCCAGCAGCCAAGCGGGACTAGCGGGAAATACCGGGGAGCTGTTTTTT.

The chain is built from TRBV29-1 and TRBJ2-7; D possibly corresponds to TRBD1 (5 bases). This CDR3 comprises 12 residues. Germline CDR1 SQVTM, CDR2 ANQGSEA. The V and J ends lost 6 bases and 0 bases respectively, with 9 bases between them. CDR3 protein: CSVRQSSYEQYF. For the CDR3, the DNA is TGCAGCGTGAGACAGAGCTCCTACGAGCAGTACTTC.

CDR3 sequence: CASSLRVPSTEAFF. For the CDR3, the DNA is TGTGCCAGCAGCCTAAGGGTCCCGAGCACTGAAGCTTTCTTT. The chain couples TRBV7-2 to TRBJ1-1; the D is unclear. The CDR3 has 14 amino acids. CDR1 SGHTA and CDR2 FQGNSA come from the germline V gene. The ends were cut back, 5 bases at V and 4 bases at J, with 14 bases in the middle.

This sequence joins TRBV19 and TRBJ2-5, with 11 nucleotides matching TRBD1. J gave up 0 bases and V 4 bases, and 4 bases lay outside the gene matches. CDR3 length: 16 residues. CDR1 LNHDA and CDR2 SQIVND come from the germline V gene (reference sequence). Written as DNA, the CDR3 is TGTGCCAGTAGTACAGGGACAGGGGGATACCAAGAGACCCAGTACTTC. Its protein product is CASSTGTGGYQETQYF.

V is TRBV6-1 and J is TRBJ2-7; no clear D. This CDR3 has 14 residues. Germline CDR1 and CDR2: MNHNS and SASEGT. Deletions cut 2 bases from V and 0 bases from J, with 8 bases between. CDR3 coding DNA: TGTGCCAGCAGTGAACAGCCTTCCTCCTACGAGCAGTACTTC. Amino acids: CASSEQPSSYEQYF.

CDR3 region: CASSLALGNEQFF. The CDR3 region has the DNA TGTGCCAGCAGCTTAGCCCTGGGAAATGAGCAGTTCTTC. The chain recombines TRBV5-5 with TRBJ2-1; the D is unclear. Germline CDR1 reads SGHKS; CDR2 reads YYEKEE (reference sequence). Between the trimmed V and J ends, which lost 2 bases and 7 bases, there was a span of 10 bases. This CDR3 has 13 amino acids.

The chain carries TRBV19 and TRBJ2-7; tentatively, D is TRBD1 (6 bases). CDR1 LNHDA and CDR2 SQIVND come from the germline V gene (reference sequence). Trimming stripped 3 bases from V and 0 bases from J, with 15 bases between. This CDR3 contains 16 residues. The CDR3 loop reads CASSISGGEDSYEQYF. The CDR3 DNA reads TGTGCCAGTAGTATCTCTGGGGGCGAGGACTCCTACGAGCAGTACTTC.

The chain has TRBV6-6 and TRBJ1-2; the match to TRBD1 covers 7 bases. CDR3 length equals 15 residues. Germline V gene lookup returns CDR1 MNHNY and CDR2 SVGAGI (reference sequence). V lost 2 bases and J lost 4; bases outside the gene matches: 7. CDR3 residues: CASSYGQARRYGYTF. The CDR3 coding sequence is TGTGCCAGCAGTTACGGACAGGCCAGGCGCTATGGCTACACCTTC.

The V gene is TRBV19, the J gene TRBJ2-5; a possible D gene is TRBD2 (6 bases). Looked up from germline, CDR1 is LNHDA and CDR2 is SQIVND (reference sequence). The CDR3 has 14 amino acids. The ends were cut back, 6 bases at V and 2 bases at J, with 13 bases in the middle. In nucleotides, the CDR3 is TGTGCCAGTAGGGCGCAGGGAGGTCAAGAGACCCAGTACTTC. Protein sequence: CASRAQGGQETQYF.

The chain employs TRBV28 and TRBJ1-5; 7 positions match TRBD1. The CDR3 spans 13 residues. The germline V gene encodes CDR1 MDHEN and CDR2 SYDVKM. Trimming removed 6 bases from V and 6 bases from J; junction bases left unmatched: 5. CDR3 coding DNA: TGTGCCAGCAGGCCAGGGGGGATTCAGCCCCAGCATTTT. It yields the protein CASRPGGIQPQHF.

This sequence joins TRBV7-8 and TRBJ2-5; D is uncertain. Germline V gene lookup returns CDR1 SGHVS and CDR2 FQNEAQ. Trimming took off 5 bases at V and 1 base at J, with 8 bases between the two ends. CDR3 length: 13 amino acids. CDR3 sequence (DNA): TGTGCCAGCAGCGTCACGACCCAAGAGACCCAGTACTTC. It is translated as CASSVTTQETQYF.

The rearrangement links TRBV5-1 to TRBJ1-1; possible D gene TRBD1, 5 bases. The V gene lost 2 bases and the J gene lost 5 bases, with 19 bases spanning the gap. From germline, CDR1 is SGHRS and CDR2 YFSETQ. The CDR3 runs 16 residues. For the CDR3, the DNA is TGCGCCAGCAGCTTTGATCCCGGCAGGGCGGGGACTGAAGCTTTCTTT. As protein: CASSFDPGRAGTEAFF. The full variable domain, in which reference TRBV5-1 and TRBJ1-1 provide the parts outside the CDR3, is KAGVTQTPRYLIKTRGQQVTLSCSPISGHRSVSWYQQTPGQGLQFLFEYFSETQRNKGNFPGRFSGRQFSNSRSEMNVSTLELGDSALYLCASSFDPGRAGTEAFFGQGTRLTVV.

Here the CDR3 DNA reads TGTGCCAGCAGCCAAGAGATAAAGGAGGGCAATGTGAACACTGAAGCTTTCTTT. It specifies CASSQEIKEGNVNTEAFF. The V and J genes are TRBV14 and TRBJ1-1; D remains unclear. CDR1 and CDR2 from the germline V gene are SGHDN and FVKESK. The CDR3 is 18 amino acids. V dropped 0 bases and J dropped 0 bases, with 17 bases sitting between them.

The V and J genes are TRBV2 and TRBJ1-2; 10 bases match TRBD1. Germline V CDR1 and CDR2: SNHLY, FYNNEI. The CDR3 has 17 amino acids. The V gene end was trimmed by 3 bases and the J gene end by 6 bases; junction bases not matched to a gene: 13. The CDR3 DNA reads as TGTGCCAGCAGTGACCGGGACAGGGGAAATGAAGCGGATGGCTACACCTTC. This gives the protein CASSDRDRGNEADGYTF.